Listed here is a single T cell receptor (beta chain). The antigen remains undetermined. V dropped 3 bases and J dropped 7 bases, with 13 bases sitting between them. The CDR3 loop spans 13 amino acids. Germline CDR1 SGHNT, CDR2 YYREEE (reference sequence). The entry originates in a study of cytomegalovirus exposure and HLA in healthy donors. Study-level background: Prior work identified 100 million to 130 million unique TCR beta sequences in 150 million to 200 million T cells. Study-level results: Cytomegalovirus-associated status was assigned to some 160 TCR beta chains. In vitro confirmation showed a few CMV-associated chains to be CMV antigen specific.

The PCR ran on 60 Vbeta and 13 Jbeta primers. The assay was immunoSEQ multiplex PCR, and TCRdb's table has in-frame clones only and misses some. The sample holds about 130,000 clones, about four fifths seen once. The rearrangement links TRBV5-4 to TRBJ1-2, with D unclear. Specimen: PBMCs. The TCR was taken from a woman aged 60-75 years in good health and CMV-seropositive. The CDR3 nucleotides are TGTGCCAGCAGCTCGACAAGGACTTTTGGCTACACCTTC. The encoded protein is CASSSTRTFGYTF.